This paragraph reports one T cell receptor (beta chain). What it binds is not known. The record originates from a study of T-cell reconstitution after alpha-beta-depleted transplantation in children. Overall study findings and caveats: Expanded graft clones, several hundred of them, were reportedly the source of alpha-beta T cells about two months after transplant.

Preparation of the TCRbeta library used unique molecular identifiers. TCRdb reprocessed the PCR reads with MiXCR, giving one entry per CDR3 protein. This sample has some 200,000 distinct CDR3 sequences, with roughly 7% found just once. Germline V gives CDR1 SGHAT, CDR2 FQNNGV. V was trimmed by 1 base and J by 3 bases, leaving 16 bases between them. This CDR3 contains 16 residues. Sequencing used PBMCs, obtained before TCRalphabeta/CD19-depleted stem cell transplant. The chain recombines TRBV11-2 with TRBJ2-7; no clear D. This TCR was sampled from a boy younger than 10 with acute lymphoblastic leukemia, due to receive a stem cell transplant. CDR3 nucleotide sequence: TGTGCCAGCAGCTTAGTTGGGGTGCAGGCCAACTACGAGCAGTACTTC. Its translation: CASSLVGVQANYEQYF.